This TCR beta chain stems from a study of blood T cell repertoires in COVID-19. Study at large: Nucleic acid was either cDNA or gDNA, and it came from T cells, B-cell-depleted T cells, or PBMCs.

TCRdb's copy holds only in-frame clones and misses some; the assay was immunoSEQ multiplex PCR. The table has around 52,000 clones, 82% seen once. Sequenced material: peripheral blood. This clonotype was sampled from a woman aged 55-75 years with acute or convalescent COVID-19.

DNA for the CDR3: TGCAGCGTATACACAGGGGCGAGCACTGAAGCTTTCTTT. Its protein product is CSVYTGASTEAFF. J is TRBJ1-1 and V is TRBV29-1; TRBD1 agrees at 7 bases. Germline V lookup: CDR1 SQVTM, CDR2 ANQGSEA. This CDR3 spans 13 amino acids. The V and J ends lost 6 bases and 4 bases, in that order; junction bases with no gene match: 8.